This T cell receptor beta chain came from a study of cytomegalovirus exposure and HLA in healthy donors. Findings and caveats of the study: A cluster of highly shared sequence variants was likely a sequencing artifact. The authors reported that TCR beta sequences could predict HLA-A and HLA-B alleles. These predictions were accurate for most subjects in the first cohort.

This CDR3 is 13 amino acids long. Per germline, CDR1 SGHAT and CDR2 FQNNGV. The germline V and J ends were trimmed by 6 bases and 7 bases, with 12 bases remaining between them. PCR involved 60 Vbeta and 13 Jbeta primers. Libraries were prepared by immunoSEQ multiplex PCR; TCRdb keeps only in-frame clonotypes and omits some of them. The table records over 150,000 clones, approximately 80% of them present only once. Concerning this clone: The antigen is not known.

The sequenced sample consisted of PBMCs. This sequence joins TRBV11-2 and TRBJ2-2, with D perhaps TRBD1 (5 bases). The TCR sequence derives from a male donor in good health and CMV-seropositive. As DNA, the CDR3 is TGTGCCAGCAGAGGACACCCCGGCGGGGAGCTGTTTTTT. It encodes CASRGHPGGELFF.